This TCR beta chain appears in the sequencing data of a study of human T cells and chemical hapten exposure. Overall study: Minor pooled library volume differences mainly drove per-sample TCR yield variation. Overall study findings and caveats: With DPC sensitization, TCRs exceeding 1 in 1000 frequency showed no change.

RNA extraction used unfractionated whole blood as the source of total RNA. The library attached unique molecular identifiers to individual cDNA molecules. Original methodology: TCR counts had a median of 95,638 per sample and spanned roughly 20,000 to 750,000. TCRdb redid the calling of the 5' RACE reads with MiXCR, one entry per CDR3 protein. The V and J calls follow TCRdb's processing rather than the paper's. Here the sample spans 110,000 or so distinct CDR3 sequences, approximately 19% being singletons. Trimming took off 6 bases at V and 3 bases at J, with 20 bases between the two ends. Germline V gene sequence: CDR1 SGHAT, CDR2 FQNNGV. This CDR3 is built from 16 residues. With regard to this clonotype: What it binds is unknown.

This sequence joins TRBV11-2 and TRBJ1-1; unclear D gene. The receptor was isolated from a human donor in good health. Here the CDR3 reads CASRARLRPGDTEAFF. Here the CDR3 DNA reads TGTGCCAGCAGGGCCCGTCTACGGCCCGGGGACACTGAAGCTTTCTTT.